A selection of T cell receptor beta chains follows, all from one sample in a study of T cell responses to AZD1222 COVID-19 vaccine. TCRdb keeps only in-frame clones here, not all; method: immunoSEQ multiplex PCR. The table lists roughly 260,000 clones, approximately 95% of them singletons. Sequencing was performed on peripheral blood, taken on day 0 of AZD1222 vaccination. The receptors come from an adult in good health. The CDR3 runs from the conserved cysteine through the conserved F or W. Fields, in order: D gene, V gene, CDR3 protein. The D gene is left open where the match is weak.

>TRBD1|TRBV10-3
CAISESLGQYDQPQHF
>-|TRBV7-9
CASSFGDSTDTQYF
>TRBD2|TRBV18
CASSPLLPGTSGSGNEQFF
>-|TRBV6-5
CASSYRGSSGNTIYF
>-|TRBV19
CASSKEGRRTGELFF
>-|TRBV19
CAFAPGEFF
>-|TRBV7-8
CASSPRGGRNTIYF
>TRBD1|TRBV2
CASSGTGIGELFF
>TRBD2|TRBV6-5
CASRRLADPYNEQFF
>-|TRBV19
CASSIWLDYGYTF
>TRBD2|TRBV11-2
CASSEGGSGSYEQYF
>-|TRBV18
CASSPQGYGYTF
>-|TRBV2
CASSGWSGMSETQYF
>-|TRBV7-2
CASSPRLSYEQYF
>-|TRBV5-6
CASSPDGSGANVLTF
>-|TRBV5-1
CASTVSGASYEQYF
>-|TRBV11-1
CASKGQGSYEQYF
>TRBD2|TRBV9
CASSSPPGGGLTDTQYF
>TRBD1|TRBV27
CASRDRNSPLHF
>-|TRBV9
CASSVSGAVNTGELFF
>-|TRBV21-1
CASSKAQEPGNTEAFF
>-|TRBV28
CASSPGGGLKDTQYF
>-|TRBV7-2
CASSLSLALDEQYF
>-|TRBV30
CAWSAQEYGYTF
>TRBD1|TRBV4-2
CASSQEVTGSWPQHF
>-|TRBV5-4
CASSVDGYNPHEQYF
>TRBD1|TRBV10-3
CAISGLRQGDEQFF
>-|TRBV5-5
CASSLPRGETQYF
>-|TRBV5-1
CASSPGVQGTNEKLFF
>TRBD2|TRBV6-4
CASSSGTSGGGPTDTQYF
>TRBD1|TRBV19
CASSVEGARYNSPLHF
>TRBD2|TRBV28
CASTTGGTANSYEQYF
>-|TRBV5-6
CASSSRGGQPSQPQHF
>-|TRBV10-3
CAISDSQGTDTQYF
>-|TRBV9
CASSGPHRYNEQFF
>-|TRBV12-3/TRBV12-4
CASSLARTAFF
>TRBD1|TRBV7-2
CASSERTGGDYGYTF
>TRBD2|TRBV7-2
CASSLGGTREGYEQYF
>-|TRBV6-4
CASSDSIGGPQHF
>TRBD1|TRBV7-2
CASSRDRGRITEAFF
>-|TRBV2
CASSEAGPLGEQYF
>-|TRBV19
CASILRGPRGNTIYF
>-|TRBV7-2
CASSFWGLAEAFF
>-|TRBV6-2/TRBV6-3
CASSYSKVAYSGSYEQYF
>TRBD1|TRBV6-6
CASSYVDRGDTEAFF
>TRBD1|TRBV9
CASSPRAGGVEQFF
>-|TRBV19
CASSTGALNEKLFF
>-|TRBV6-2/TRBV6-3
CASSYPGRAFSYEQYF
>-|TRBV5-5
CASSNPLSGTGELFF
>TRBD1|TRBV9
CASSPEGQAEAFF
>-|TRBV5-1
CASSLGGTGNTIYF